The 9 T cell receptor beta chains presented below share a single source sample, sequenced in a study of CD8+CD57+ T cells in acquired aplastic anemia. Selection for sequencing was limited to patients who had shown CD8+CD57+ cell expansion by flow cytometry. Genomic DNA served as template for TCR beta VDJ and CDR3 profiling. TCRdb passed the reads through MiXCR, listing each CDR3 protein once. This table has some 200,000 distinct CDR3 sequences, 48% appearing once. Sequencing was carried out using sorted CD4+, CD8+, or CD8+CD57+ T cells (not recorded which) from PBMCs. The receptors originated from a human donor with aplastic anemia.

The genes are TRBV9 and TRBJ1-1, with unresolved D. V gave up 0 bases and J gave up 2 bases, with 17 bases separating them. CDR3 length equals 17 residues. Germline V gene sequence: CDR1 SGDLS, CDR2 YYNGEE. CDR3 region: CASSVEGIGIGNTEAFF. The DNA of the CDR3 is TGTGCCAGCAGCGTAGAGGGCATAGGGATAGGAAACACTGAAGCTTTCTTT. The full variable domain, completed using reference TRBV9 and TRBJ1-1, is DSGVTQTPKHLITATGQRVTLRCSPRSGDLSVYWYQQSLDQGLQFLIQYYNGEERAKGNILERFSAQQFPDLHSELNLSSLELGDSALYFCASSVEGIGIGNTEAFFGQGTRLTVV.

This clonotype occurred many times. This chain uses TRBV6-5 with TRBJ2-7, with D possibly matching TRBD1 (5 bases). Per the germline V gene, CDR1 is MNHEY and CDR2 is SVGAGI. Between the trimmed V and J ends, which lost 4 bases and 7 bases, there was a span of 17 bases. This CDR3 has 14 residues. CDR3 DNA: TGTGCCAGCAGTTTAGATCGGTACAGGCCGGAGCAGTACTTC. Its translation: CASSLDRYRPEQYF.

This clonotype came up a few times. The CDR3 sequence is CAWMVLNEKLFF. CDR3 DNA sequence: TGTGCCTGGATGGTACTGAATGAAAAACTGTTTTTT. This chain joins TRBV30 and TRBJ1-4; no definite D call. This CDR3 region has 12 residues. Per germline, CDR1 GTSNPN and CDR2 SVGIG (reference sequence). V was trimmed by 4 bases and J by 5 bases, leaving 8 bases between them.

The chain has TRBV7-6 and TRBJ2-7; a possible D gene is TRBD1 (6 bases). The CDR3 covers 13 residues. V was clipped by 5 bases and J by 2 bases, with 10 bases between them. Germline lookup yields CDR1 SGHVS and CDR2 FNYEAQ. DNA for the CDR3: TGTGCCAGCAGCACGGACAGACCCTACGAGCAGTACTTC. This codes for CASSTDRPYEQYF.

This clonotype appeared many times. The CDR3 here is CASSLMALGFGETQYF. The CDR3 DNA reads as TGTGCCAGCAGCTTAATGGCGTTGGGGTTTGGAGAGACCCAGTACTTC. V and J are TRBV7-9 and TRBJ2-5; D is undetermined. The CDR3 is 16 residues long. The germline gives CDR1 SEHNR, CDR2 FQNEAQ (reference sequence). Trimming took off 2 bases at V and 4 bases at J, with 17 bases between the two ends.

This clonotype was counted many times. This chain links TRBV12-3 or TRBV12-4 with TRBJ1-2; tentatively, D is TRBD1 (5 bases). CDR3 length: 13 residues. V was pared by 3 bases and J by 6 bases, with 11 bases between. As DNA, the CDR3 is TGTGCCAGCAGTTTTCGGGAGGGGAATGGCTACACCTTC. Amino acid sequence: CASSFREGNGYTF.

This clonotype was detected many times. The chain combines TRBV19 with TRBJ2-2, with TRBD1 matching over 7 bases. The CDR3 is made up of 13 amino acids. Losses at the gene ends were 9 bases for V and 5 bases for J; bases not matched to a gene: 6. Per the germline V gene, CDR1 is LNHDA and CDR2 is SQIVND (reference sequence). The CDR3 reads CASSTGWTGELFF. CDR3 nucleotide sequence: TGTGCCAGCTCGACAGGGTGGACCGGGGAGCTGTTTTTT.

This clonotype was counted ten times or more. This chain connects TRBV5-6 to TRBJ2-6; D is undetermined. This CDR3 is 16 amino acids long. The V gene lost 4 bases and the J gene lost 0 bases, with 11 bases spanning the gap. Germline CDR1 SGHDT, CDR2 YYEEEE. The CDR3 nucleotides are TGTGCCAGCAGCCATTGGACCCCCTCTGGGGCCAACGTCCTGACTTTC. This encodes CASSHWTPSGANVLTF. The full variable domain, rest sourced from reference TRBV5-6 and TRBJ2-6, is DAGVTQSPTHLIKTRGQQVTLRCSPKSGHDTVSWYQQALGQGPQFIFQYYEEEERQRGNFPDRFSGHQFPNYSSELNVNALLLGDSALYLCASSHWTPSGANVLTFGAGSRLTVL.

The chain links TRBV25-1 to TRBJ2-7; the D gene is possibly TRBD2 (6 bases). V gave up 4 bases and J gave up 6 bases, with 19 bases separating them. The CDR3 covers 15 residues. Germline lookup yields CDR1 MGHDK and CDR2 SYGVNS. CDR3 in amino acids: CASSGNVGRAGEQYF. The CDR3 nucleotides are TGTGCCAGCAGTGGTAATGTCGGGAGAGCAGGCGAGCAGTACTTC.